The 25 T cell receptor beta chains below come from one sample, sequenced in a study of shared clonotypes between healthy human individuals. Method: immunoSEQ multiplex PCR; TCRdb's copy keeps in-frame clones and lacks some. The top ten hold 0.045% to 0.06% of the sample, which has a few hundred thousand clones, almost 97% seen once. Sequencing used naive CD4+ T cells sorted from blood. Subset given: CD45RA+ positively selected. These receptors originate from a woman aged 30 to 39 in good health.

The CDR3 nucleotides read TGTGCCAGCAGGAGGGGGAACACTGAAGCTTTCTTT. Translation gives CASRRGNTEAFF. The rearrangement links TRBV28 to TRBJ1-1, with D possibly TRBD1 on 5 matching bases. The CDR3 length is 12 residues. The germline V gene has CDR1 MDHEN and CDR2 SYDVKM. Trimming removed 6 bases at V and 1 base at J, with 6 bases between.

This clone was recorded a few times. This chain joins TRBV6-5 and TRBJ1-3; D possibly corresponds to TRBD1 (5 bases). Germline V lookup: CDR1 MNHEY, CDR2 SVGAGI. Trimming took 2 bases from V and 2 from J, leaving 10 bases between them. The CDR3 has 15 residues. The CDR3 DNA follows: TGTGCCAGCAGTTACACCTCAGGGACTGGAAACACCATATATTTT. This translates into CASSYTSGTGNTIYF.

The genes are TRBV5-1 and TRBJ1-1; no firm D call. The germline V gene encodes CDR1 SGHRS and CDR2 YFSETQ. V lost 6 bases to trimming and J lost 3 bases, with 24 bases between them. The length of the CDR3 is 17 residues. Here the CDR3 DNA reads TGCGCCAGCAAAGGCCCTGATAGACATGGCGTGGACACTGAAGCTTTCTTT. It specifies CASKGPDRHGVDTEAFF.

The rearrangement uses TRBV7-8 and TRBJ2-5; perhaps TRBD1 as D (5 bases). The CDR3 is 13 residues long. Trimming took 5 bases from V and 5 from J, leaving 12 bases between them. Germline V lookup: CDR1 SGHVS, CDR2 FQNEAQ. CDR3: CASSQGHRETQYF. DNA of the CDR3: TGTGCCAGCAGCCAGGGTCATCGGGAGACCCAGTACTTC.

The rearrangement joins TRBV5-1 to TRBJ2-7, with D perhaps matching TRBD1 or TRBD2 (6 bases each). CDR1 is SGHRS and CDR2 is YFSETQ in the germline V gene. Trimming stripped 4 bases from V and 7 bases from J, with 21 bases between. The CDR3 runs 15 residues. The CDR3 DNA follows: TGCGCCAGCAGCAAGGCCGGGGGCCCCTTGTATGAGCAGTACTTC. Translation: CASSKAGGPLYEQYF.

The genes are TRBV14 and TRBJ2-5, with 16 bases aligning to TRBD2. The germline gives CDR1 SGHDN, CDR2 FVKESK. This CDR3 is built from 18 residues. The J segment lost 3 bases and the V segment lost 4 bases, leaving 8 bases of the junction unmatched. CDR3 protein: CASSRRGLAGGPEETQYF. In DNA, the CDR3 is TGTGCCAGCAGCCGGCGGGGACTAGCGGGAGGGCCCGAAGAGACCCAGTACTTC. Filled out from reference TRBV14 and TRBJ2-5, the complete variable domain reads EAGVTQFPSHSVIEKGQTVTLRCDPISGHDNLYWYRRVMGKEIKFLLHFVKESKQDESGMPNNRFLAERTGGTYSTLKVQPAELEDSGVYFCASSRRGLAGGPEETQYFGPGTRLLVL.

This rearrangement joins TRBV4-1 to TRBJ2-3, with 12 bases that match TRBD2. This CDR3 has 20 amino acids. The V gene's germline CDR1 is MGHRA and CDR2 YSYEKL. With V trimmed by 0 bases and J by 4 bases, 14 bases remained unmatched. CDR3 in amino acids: CASSQDPSGRADSEADTQYF. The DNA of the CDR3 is TGCGCCAGCAGCCAAGACCCTAGCGGGAGGGCCGATTCGGAGGCAGATACGCAGTATTTT.

This CDR3 reads CASSKAPQPQHF. The CDR3 region has the DNA TGTGCCAGCAGCAAAGCCCCTCAGCCCCAGCATTTT. The chain employs TRBV21-1 and TRBJ1-5. TRBV21-1 is a documented pseudogene. The CDR3 consists of 12 residues.

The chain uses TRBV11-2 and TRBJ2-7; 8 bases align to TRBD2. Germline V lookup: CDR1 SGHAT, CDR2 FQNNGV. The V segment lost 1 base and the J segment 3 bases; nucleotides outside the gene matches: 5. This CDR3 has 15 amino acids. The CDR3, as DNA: TGTGCCAGCAGCTTAGGCTCAGCGGGAGACTACGAGCAGTACTTC. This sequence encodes CASSLGSAGDYEQYF.

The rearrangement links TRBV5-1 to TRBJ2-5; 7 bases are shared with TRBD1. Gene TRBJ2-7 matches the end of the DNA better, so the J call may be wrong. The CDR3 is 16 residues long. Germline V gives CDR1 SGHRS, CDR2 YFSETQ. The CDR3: CASSKGATTLSYEQYF. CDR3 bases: TGCGCCAGCTCAAAGGGGGCTACCACCCTCTCCTACGAGCAGTACTTC.

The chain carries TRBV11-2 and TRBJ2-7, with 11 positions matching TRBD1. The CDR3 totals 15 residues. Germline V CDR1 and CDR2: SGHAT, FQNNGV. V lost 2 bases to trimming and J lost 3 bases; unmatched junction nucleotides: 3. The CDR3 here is CASSLTGTGGYEQYF. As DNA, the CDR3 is TGTGCCAGCAGCTTAACCGGGACAGGGGGCTACGAGCAGTACTTC.

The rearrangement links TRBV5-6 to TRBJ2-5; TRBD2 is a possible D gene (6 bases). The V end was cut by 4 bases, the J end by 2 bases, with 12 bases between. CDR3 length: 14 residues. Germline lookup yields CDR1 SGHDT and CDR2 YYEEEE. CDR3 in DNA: TGTGCCAGCAGCACCGGGACTCCACAAGAGACCCAGTACTTC. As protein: CASSTGTPQETQYF.

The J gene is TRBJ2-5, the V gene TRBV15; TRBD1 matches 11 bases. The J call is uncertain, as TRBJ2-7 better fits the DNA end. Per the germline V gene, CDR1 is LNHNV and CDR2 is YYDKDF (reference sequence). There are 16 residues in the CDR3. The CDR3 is CATSRDMDRGRYEQYF. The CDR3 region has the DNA TGTGCCACCAGCAGAGACATGGACAGGGGGCGGTACGAGCAGTACTTC.

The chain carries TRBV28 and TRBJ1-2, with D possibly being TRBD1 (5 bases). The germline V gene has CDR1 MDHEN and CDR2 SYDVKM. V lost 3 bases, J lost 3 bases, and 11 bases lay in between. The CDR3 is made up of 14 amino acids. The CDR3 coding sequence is TGTGCCAGCAGTTTCCCAGGGATGGACTATGGCTACACCTTC. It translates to CASSFPGMDYGYTF.

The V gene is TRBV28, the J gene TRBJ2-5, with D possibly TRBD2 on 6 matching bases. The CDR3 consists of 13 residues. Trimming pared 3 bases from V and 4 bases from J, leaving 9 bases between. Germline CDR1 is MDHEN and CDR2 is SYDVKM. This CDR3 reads CASSFLGRETQYF. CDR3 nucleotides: TGTGCCAGCAGTTTCCTCGGGAGAGAGACCCAGTACTTC.

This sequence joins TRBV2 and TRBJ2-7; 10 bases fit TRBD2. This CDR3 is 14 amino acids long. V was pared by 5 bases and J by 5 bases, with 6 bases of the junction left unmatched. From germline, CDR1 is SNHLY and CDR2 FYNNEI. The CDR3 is CASSPGTSVDEQYF. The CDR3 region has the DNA TGTGCCAGCAGTCCCGGGACTAGCGTCGACGAGCAGTACTTC.

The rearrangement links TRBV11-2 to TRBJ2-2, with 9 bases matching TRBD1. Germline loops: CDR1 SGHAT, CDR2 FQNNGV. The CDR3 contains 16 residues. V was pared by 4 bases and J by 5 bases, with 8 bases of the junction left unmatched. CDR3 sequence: CASSSARDRATGELFF. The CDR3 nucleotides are TGTGCCAGCAGCTCAGCGCGGGACAGGGCGACCGGGGAGCTGTTTTTT.

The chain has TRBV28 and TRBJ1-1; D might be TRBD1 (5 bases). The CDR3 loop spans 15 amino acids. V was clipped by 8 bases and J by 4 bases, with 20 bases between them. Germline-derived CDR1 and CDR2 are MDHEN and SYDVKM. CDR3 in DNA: TGTGCCAGCTCCCCCCGTGGGGGGGGGAGCACTGAAGCTTTCTTT. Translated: CASSPRGGGSTEAFF.

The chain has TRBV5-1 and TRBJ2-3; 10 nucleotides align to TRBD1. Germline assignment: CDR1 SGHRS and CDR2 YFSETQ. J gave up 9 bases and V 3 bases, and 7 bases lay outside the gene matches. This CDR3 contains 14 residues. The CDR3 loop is CASSSRTGGETQYF. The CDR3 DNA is TGCGCCAGCAGCTCTAGGACAGGGGGAGAGACGCAGTATTTT.

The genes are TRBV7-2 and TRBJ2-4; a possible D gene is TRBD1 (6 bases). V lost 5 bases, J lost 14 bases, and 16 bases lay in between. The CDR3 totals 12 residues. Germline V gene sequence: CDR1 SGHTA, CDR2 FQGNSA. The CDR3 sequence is CASSPGGTREYF. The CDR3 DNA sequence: TGTGCCAGCAGCCCCGGTGGGACAAGGGAGTACTTC.

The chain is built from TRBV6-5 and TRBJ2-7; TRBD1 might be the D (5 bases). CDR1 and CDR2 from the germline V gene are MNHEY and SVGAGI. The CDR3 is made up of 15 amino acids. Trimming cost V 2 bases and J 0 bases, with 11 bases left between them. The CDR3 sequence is CASSYGYRSSYEQYF. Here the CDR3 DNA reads TGTGCCAGCAGTTACGGGTACAGGAGCTCCTACGAGCAGTACTTC.

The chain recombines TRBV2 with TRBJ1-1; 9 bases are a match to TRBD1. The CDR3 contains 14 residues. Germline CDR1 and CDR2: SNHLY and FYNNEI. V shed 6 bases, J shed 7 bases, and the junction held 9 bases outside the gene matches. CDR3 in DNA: TGTGCCAGCAGAGAACAGGGGGCTCCGGGTGAAGCTTTCTTT. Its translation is CASREQGAPGEAFF.

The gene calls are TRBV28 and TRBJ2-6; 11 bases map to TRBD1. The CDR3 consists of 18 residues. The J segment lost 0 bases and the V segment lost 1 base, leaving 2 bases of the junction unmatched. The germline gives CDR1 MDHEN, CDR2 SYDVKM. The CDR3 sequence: CASSLLGQGVSGANVLTF. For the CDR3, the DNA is TGTGCCAGCAGTTTATTGGGACAGGGGGTCTCTGGGGCCAACGTCCTGACTTTC.

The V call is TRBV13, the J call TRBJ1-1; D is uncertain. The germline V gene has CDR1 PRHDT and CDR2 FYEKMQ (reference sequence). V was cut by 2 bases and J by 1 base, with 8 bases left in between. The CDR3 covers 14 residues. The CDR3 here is CASSLYRGNTEAFF. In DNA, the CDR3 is TGTGCCAGCAGCTTATACAGAGGGAACACTGAAGCTTTCTTT.

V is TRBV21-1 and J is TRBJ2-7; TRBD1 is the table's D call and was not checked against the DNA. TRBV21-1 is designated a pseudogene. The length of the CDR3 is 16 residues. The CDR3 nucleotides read TGTGCCAGCAGCAAATCCCGACACAGGGGGTACTACGAGCAGTACTTC. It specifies CASSKSRHRGYYEQYF.